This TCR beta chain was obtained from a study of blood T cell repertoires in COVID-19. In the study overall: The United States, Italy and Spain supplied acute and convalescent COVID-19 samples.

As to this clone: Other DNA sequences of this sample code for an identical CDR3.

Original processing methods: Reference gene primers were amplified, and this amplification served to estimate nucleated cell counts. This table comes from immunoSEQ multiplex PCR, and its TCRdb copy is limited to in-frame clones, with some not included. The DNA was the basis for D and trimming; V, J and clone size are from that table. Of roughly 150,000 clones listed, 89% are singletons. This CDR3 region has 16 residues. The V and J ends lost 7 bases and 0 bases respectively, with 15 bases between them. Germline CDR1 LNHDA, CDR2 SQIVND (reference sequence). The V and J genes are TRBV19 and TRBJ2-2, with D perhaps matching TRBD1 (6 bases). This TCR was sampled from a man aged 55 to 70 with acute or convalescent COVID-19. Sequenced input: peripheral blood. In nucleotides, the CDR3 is TGTGCCAGTACGAGGACAGCTACTTCGAACACCGGGGAGCTGTTTTTT. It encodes CASTRTATSNTGELFF.